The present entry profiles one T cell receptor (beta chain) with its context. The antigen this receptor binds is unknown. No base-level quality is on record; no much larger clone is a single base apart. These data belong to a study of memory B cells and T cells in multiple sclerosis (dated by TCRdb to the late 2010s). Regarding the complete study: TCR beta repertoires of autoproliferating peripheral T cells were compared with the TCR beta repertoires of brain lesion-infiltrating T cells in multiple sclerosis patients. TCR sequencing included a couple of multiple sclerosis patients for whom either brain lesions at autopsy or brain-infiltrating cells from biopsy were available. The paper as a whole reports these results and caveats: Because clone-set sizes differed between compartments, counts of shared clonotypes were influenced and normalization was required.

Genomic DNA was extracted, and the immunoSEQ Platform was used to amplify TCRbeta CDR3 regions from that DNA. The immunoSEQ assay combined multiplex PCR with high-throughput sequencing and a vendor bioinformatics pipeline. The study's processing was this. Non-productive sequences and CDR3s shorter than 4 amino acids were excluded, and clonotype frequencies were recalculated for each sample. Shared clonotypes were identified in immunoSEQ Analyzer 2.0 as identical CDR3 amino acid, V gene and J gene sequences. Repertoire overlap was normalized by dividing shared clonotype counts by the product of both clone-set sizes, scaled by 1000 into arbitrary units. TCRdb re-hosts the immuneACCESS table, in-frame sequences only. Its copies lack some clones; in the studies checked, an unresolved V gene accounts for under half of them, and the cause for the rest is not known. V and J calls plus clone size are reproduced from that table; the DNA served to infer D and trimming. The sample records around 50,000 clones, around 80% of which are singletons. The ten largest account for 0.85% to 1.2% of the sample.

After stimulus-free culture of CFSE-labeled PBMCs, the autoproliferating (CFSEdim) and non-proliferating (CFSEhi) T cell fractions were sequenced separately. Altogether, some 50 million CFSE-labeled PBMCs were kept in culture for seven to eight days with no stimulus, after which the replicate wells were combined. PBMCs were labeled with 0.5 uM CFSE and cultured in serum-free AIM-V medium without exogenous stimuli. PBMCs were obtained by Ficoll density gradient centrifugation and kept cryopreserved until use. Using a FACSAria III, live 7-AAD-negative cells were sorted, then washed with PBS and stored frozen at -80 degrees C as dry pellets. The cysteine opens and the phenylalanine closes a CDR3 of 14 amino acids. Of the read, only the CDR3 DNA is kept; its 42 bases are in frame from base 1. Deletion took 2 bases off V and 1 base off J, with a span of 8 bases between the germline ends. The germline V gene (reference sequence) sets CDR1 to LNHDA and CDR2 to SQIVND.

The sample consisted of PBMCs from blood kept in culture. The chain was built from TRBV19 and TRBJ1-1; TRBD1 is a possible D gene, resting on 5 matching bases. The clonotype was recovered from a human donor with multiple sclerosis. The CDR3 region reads CASSIKGQNTEAFF. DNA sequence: TGTGCCAGTAGTATAAAAGGACAGAACACTGAAGCTTTCTTT.